This passage covers 12 T cell receptor beta chains from one sample sequenced in a study of blood T cell repertoires in COVID-19. Measured with immunoSEQ multiplex PCR; TCRdb has only the in-frame clones, and not every one. The table records approximately 260,000 clones, just under 85% of them present only once. The sample taken for sequencing was peripheral blood. Every receptor here comes from a woman of 80 years or more with acute or convalescent COVID-19.

This chain connects TRBV2 to TRBJ1-4, with TRBD1 as a possible D gene (6 bases). This CDR3 region has 13 residues. CDR1 and CDR2 from the germline V gene are SNHLY and FYNNEI. The ends were cut back, 8 bases at V and 3 bases at J, with 10 bases in the middle. The CDR3 nucleotides are TGTGCCAGCGGGGGCCCTCCTAATGAAAAACTGTTTTTT. Translated, it gives CASGGPPNEKLFF.

The chain employs TRBV7-9 and TRBJ2-2, with 7 bases lining up with TRBD1. The V and J ends lost 6 bases and 6 bases, in that order; junction bases with no gene match: 4. Germline loops: CDR1 SEHNR, CDR2 FQNEAQ (reference sequence). This CDR3 region has 13 residues. The CDR3 DNA sequence: TGTGCCAGCAGAGGCCAGGGGGCCGGGGAGCTGTTTTTT. Residues: CASRGQGAGELFF.

This clone was observed a few times. This chain links TRBV11-2 with TRBJ1-6, with a tentative D call TRBD1 (5 bases). There are 16 residues in the CDR3. Germline assignment: CDR1 SGHAT and CDR2 FQNNGV. V was cut by 5 bases and J by 2 bases, with 13 bases left in between. As DNA, the CDR3 is TGTGCCAGCAGCCCCAAGGGGTTGCCCTATAATTCACCCCTCCACTTT. This gives the protein CASSPKGLPYNSPLHF.

The chain combines TRBV6-5 with TRBJ1-6, with a tentative D call TRBD1 (5 bases). The CDR3 runs to 15 residues. Trimming removed 7 bases at V and 7 bases at J, with 17 bases between. CDR1 and CDR2 from the germline V gene are MNHEY and SVGAGI. CDR3 residues: CASTPTGIGNSPLHF. CDR3 nucleotides: TGTGCCAGCACCCCAACAGGAATAGGGAATTCACCCCTCCACTTT.

The V gene is TRBV2, the J gene TRBJ1-5; 11 bases are shared with TRBD1. The CDR3 loop spans 15 amino acids. Germline loops: CDR1 SNHLY, CDR2 FYNNEI. Trimming took 8 bases from V and 4 from J; bases not matched to a gene: 7. This chain's CDR3 is CASEAGTGGNQPQHF. CDR3 sequence (DNA): TGTGCCAGCGAGGCGGGGACAGGGGGGAATCAGCCCCAGCATTTT.

This chain connects TRBV3-1 (or the pseudogene TRBV3-2) to TRBJ2-4; no reliable D call. CDR1 is LGHDT, CDR2 YNNKEL, per germline (reference sequence). The CDR3 totals 14 residues. The V end was cut by 2 bases, the J end by 0 bases, with 5 bases between. In DNA, the CDR3 is TGTGCCAGCAGCCAATTAGTAGCCAAAAACATTCAGTACTTC. It yields the protein CASSQLVAKNIQYF.

V usage is TRBV5-1 and J usage is TRBJ2-3; 9 bases map to TRBD1. The germline V gene has CDR1 SGHRS and CDR2 YFSETQ. The junction had 8 bases not matched to a gene; V was cut back by 9 bases and J by 3 bases. The CDR3 runs to 14 residues. The CDR3 sequence is CATTTGTGTDTQYF. The CDR3 DNA is TGCGCCACCACTACCGGGACAGGGACAGATACGCAGTATTTT.

CDR3 DNA sequence: TGTGCCAGTAGTATCCACACACCGGGGGCAGATACGCAGTATTTT. It translates to CASSIHTPGADTQYF. V gene TRBV19 combines with J gene TRBJ2-3, with TRBD2 as a possible D gene (6 bases). The germline V and J ends were trimmed by 3 bases and 4 bases, with 14 bases remaining between them. CDR1 LNHDA and CDR2 SQIVND come from the germline V gene (reference sequence). The CDR3 is 15 residues long.

This chain connects TRBV28 to TRBJ1-5; 11 positions match TRBD1. This CDR3 has 16 amino acids. The trim removed 3 bases at V and 6 bases at J, leaving 7 bases unmatched. From germline, CDR1 is MDHEN and CDR2 SYDVKM. CDR3 loop: CASSFGQGAGRQPQHF. CDR3 sequence (DNA): TGTGCCAGCAGTTTCGGACAGGGGGCCGGGCGTCAGCCCCAGCATTTT. Using reference TRBV28 and TRBJ1-5 for the parts outside the CDR3, the full variable domain is DVKVTQSSRYLVKRTGEKVFLECVQDMDHENMFWYRQDPGLGLRLIYFSYDVKMKEKGDIPEGYSVSREKKERFSLILESASTNQTSMYLCASSFGQGAGRQPQHFGDGTRLSIL.

V and J are TRBV15 and TRBJ2-7, with 8 positions matching TRBD1. Germline V CDR1 and CDR2: LNHNV, YYDKDF (reference sequence). The CDR3 runs 14 residues. V lost 5 bases, J lost 3 bases, and 6 bases stayed unmatched. The CDR3, as DNA: TGTGCCACCAGCGAGGGACAGGACCTCTACGAGCAGTACTTC. It translates to CATSEGQDLYEQYF.

The genes are TRBV3-1 (or the pseudogene TRBV3-2) and TRBJ2-7, with TRBD1 identical over 8 bases. This CDR3 has 15 amino acids. Germline-derived CDR1 and CDR2 are LGHDT and YNNKEL (reference sequence). The junction had 6 bases not matched to a gene; V was cut back by 4 bases and J by 1 base. CDR3 sequence (DNA): TGTGCCAGCAGCCCCGCTGGGACAGGTTCCTACGAGCAGTACTTC. It codes for CASSPAGTGSYEQYF.

The chain has TRBV27 and TRBJ1-6; 7 bases line up with TRBD1. CDR1 and CDR2 from the germline V gene are MNHEY and SMNVEV (reference sequence). The CDR3 length is 15 residues. Trimming cost V 5 bases and J 8 bases; bases outside gene matches: 9. The CDR3 protein is CASSPGVGTDSPLHF. The CDR3 DNA reads TGTGCCAGCAGTCCCGGGGTCGGGACAGATTCACCCCTCCACTTT.